One TCR beta chain is described in this entry. Its antigen is not identified. After removal of 3 bases from V and 0 bases from J, the junction contained 12 bases not matched to a gene. CDR3 length: 18 residues. Germline lookup yields CDR1 SGDLS and CDR2 YYNGEE. The primer mix had 60 Vbeta and 13 Jbeta primers. Here immunoSEQ multiplex PCR was the method, and the copy in TCRdb shows in-frame clones only, minus some. The sample has under 200,000 clones, approximately 81% seen once. The data are from a study of cytomegalovirus exposure and HLA in healthy donors. Study in general: An early release of data contained approximately 80 million unique TCRs, which came from HLA-typed donors. Study-level findings and limits: When a later analysis was performed, an Asian-associated ancestry cluster reportedly had fewer N-insertions than the roughly 730-donor mean. The classifier, whose performance was assessed in both the original and validation cohorts, reportedly diagnosed cytomegalovirus status with high specificity and sensitivity.

The sequence derives from a boy younger than 18 in good health and CMV-seronegative. The chain is built from TRBV9 and TRBJ1-2; 9 nucleotides line up with TRBD1. Sequencing was performed on PBMCs. CDR3 DNA: TGTGCCAGCAGCGCAACGCGGGACAGGGACCAACCTAACTATGGCTACACCTTC. The encoded protein is CASSATRDRDQPNYGYTF.